This T cell receptor beta chain stems from a study of T cell clonotyping in hematopoietic cell transplantation. Study-level points and caveats: At the given depth, recipient repertoires were over 95% de novo clonotypes. Pathologically expanded recipient clonotypes increased progressively from day 30 to day 180 as diversity fell. Cells were unsorted, so CD4 and CD8 contributions were not separated.

Worth noting for this clone: The antigen is unknown.

Recipient blood drawn about 28 days pretransplant and days 30, 100, 180 after. Sequencing used immunoSEQ multiplex PCR; TCRdb keeps in-frame clones, though not all of them. The table has over 700 clones, roughly 95% seen once. Germline V gene data show CDR1 as SGHAT and CDR2 as FQNNGV. V lost 4 bases and J lost 6; bases outside the gene matches: 6. The CDR3 extends over 14 amino acids. This TCR was recovered from a male patient aged 60 to 75 who had an allogeneic stem cell transplant from an unrelated donor, so T cells may come from the graft donor. Some clones in this sample may be carry-over from other donors' samples. This specimen consisted of peripheral blood mononuclear cells, obtained 180 days after allogeneic stem cell transplant. The rearrangement uses TRBV11-2 and TRBJ2-7; 10 nucleotides match TRBD2. The CDR3 DNA is TGTGCCAGCAGCTCAACTAGCGGGAACGGCGAGCAGTACTTC. Amino acid sequence: CASSSTSGNGEQYF.